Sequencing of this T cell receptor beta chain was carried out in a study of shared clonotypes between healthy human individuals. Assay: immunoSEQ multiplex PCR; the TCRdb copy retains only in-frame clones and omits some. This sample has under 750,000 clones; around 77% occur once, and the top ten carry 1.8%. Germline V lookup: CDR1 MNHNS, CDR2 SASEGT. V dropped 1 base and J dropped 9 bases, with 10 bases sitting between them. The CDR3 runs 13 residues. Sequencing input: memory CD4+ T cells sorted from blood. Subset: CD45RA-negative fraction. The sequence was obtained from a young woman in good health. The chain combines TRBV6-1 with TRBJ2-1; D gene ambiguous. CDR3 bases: TGTGCCAGCAGTGAAGGGATAGATGTTGAGCAGTTCTTC. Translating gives CASSEGIDVEQFF.